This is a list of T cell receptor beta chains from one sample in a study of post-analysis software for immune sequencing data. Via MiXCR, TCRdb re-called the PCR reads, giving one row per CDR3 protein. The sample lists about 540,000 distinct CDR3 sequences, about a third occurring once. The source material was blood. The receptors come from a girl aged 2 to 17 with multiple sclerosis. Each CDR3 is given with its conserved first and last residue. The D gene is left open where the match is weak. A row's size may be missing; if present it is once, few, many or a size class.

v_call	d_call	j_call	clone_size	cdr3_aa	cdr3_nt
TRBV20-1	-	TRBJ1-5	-	CSASLGMFSFFGNQPQHF	TGCAGTGCTAGCCTAGGGATGTTTAGTTTTTTTGGCAATCAGCCCCAGCATTTT
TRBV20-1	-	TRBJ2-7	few	CSALIQGFEQYF	TGCAGTGCCCTGATACAGGGATTCGAGCAGTACTTC
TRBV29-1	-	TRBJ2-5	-	CSVRGETQYF	TGCAGCGTTCGAGGGGAGACCCAGTACTTC
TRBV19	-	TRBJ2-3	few	CASSILGTDTQYF	TGTGCCAGTAGTATTCTGGGCACAGATACGCAGTATTTT
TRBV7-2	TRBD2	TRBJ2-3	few	CASSLYGGGIADTQYF	TGTGCCAGCAGCTTATATGGGGGGGGAATTGCAGATACGCAGTATTTT
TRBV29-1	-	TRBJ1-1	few	CSVVSRNSQNTEAFF	TGCAGCGTTGTATCAAGAAACAGCCAGAACACTGAAGCTTTCTTT
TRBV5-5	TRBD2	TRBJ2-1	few	CASSPSTSPNEQFF	TGTGCCAGCAGCCCGTCGACTAGCCCCAATGAGCAGTTCTTC
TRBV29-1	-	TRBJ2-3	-	CSVGGGWTDTQYF	TGCAGCGTTGGAGGGGGGTGGACAGATACGCAGTATTTT
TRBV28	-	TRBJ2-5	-	CASSLALGQGSYNEQYF	TGTGCCAGCAGTTTAGCCCTGGGGCAGGGATCATACAATGAGCAGTACTTC
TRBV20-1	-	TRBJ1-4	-	CSARAQLFEKLFF	TGCAGTGCTAGGGCTCAGCTATTCGAAAAACTGTTTTTT
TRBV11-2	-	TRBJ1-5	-	CASSITGKQPQHF	TGTGCCAGCAGCATTACAGGGAAACAGCCCCAGCATTTT
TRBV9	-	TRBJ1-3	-	CASSVGFDLKSGNTIYF	TGTGCCAGCAGCGTAGGCTTCGACTTAAAATCTGGAAACACCATATATTTT
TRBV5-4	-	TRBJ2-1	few	CASSGEGGLSYNEQFF	TGTGCCAGCAGCGGTGAGGGGGGTCTCTCCTACAATGAGCAGTTCTTC
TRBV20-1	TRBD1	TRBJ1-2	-	CSAWDRRSYTF	TGCAGTGCTTGGGACAGGCGCAGCTACACCTTC
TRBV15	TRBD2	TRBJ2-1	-	CATSRQVGEGRDEQFF	TGTGCCACCAGCCGCCAGGTGGGGGAGGGACGGGATGAGCAGTTCTTC
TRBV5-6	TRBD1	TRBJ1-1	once	CASSPSRGGNMNTEAFF	TGTGCCAGCAGCCCCTCCCGAGGGGGCAACATGAACACTGAAGCTTTCTTT
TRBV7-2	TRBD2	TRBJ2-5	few	CASSLGFIGGETQYF	TGTGCCAGCAGCTTAGGTTTCATCGGGGGGGAGACCCAGTACTTC
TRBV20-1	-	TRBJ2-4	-	CSARVERQGNIQYF	TGCAGTGCTAGAGTGGAGAGGCAGGGCAACATTCAGTACTTC
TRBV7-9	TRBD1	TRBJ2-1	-	CASSLGEGALRDEQFF	TGTGCCAGCAGCTTAGGAGAGGGGGCCCTCCGGGATGAGCAGTTCTTC
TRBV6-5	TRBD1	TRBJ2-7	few	CASSYDRGSYEQYF	TGTGCCAGCAGTTACGACAGGGGTTCCTACGAGCAGTACTTC
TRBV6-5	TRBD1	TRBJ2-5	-	CASSGTGGSQETQYF	TGTGCCAGCAGCGGAACAGGGGGAAGCCAAGAGACCCAGTACTTC
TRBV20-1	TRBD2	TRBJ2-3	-	CSAPTLLAGGLFTDTQYF	TGCAGTGCTCCCACCCTTCTAGCGGGGGGCCTATTCACAGATACGCAGTATTTT
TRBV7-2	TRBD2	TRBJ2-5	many	CASSLLAGGLYETQYF	TGTGCCAGCAGCTTACTAGCGGGGGGGCTTTATGAGACCCAGTACTTC
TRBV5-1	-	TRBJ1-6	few	CASSLVGQNSPLHF	TGCGCCAGCAGCTTGGTAGGACAGAATTCACCCCTCCACTTT
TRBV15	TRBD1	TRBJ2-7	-	CATSRGSGQGSSYEQYF	TGTGCCACCAGCAGAGGTTCAGGACAGGGGTCCTCCTACGAGCAGTACTTC
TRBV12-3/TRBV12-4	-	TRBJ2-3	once	CASSLMGASTDTQYF	TGTGCTAGCAGTTTAATGGGGGCTAGCACAGATACGCAGTATTTT
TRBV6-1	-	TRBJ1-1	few	CASSERIQNTEAFF	TGTGCCAGCAGTGAACGTATCCAGAACACTGAAGCTTTCTTT
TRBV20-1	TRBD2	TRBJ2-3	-	CSPRLAGQDTQYF	TGCAGTCCACGACTAGCGGGTCAAGATACGCAGTATTTT
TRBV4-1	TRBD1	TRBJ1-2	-	CASSQEETGLNYGYTF	TGCGCCAGCAGCCAAGAAGAGACAGGGCTCAACTATGGCTACACCTTC
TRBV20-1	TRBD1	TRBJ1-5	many	CSAAMISGTGKRTSNQPQHF	TGCAGTGCCGCAATGATCTCCGGGACAGGGAAGAGAACCAGCAATCAGCCCCAGCATTTT
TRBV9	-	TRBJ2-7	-	CASSVVEGTYEQYF	TGTGCCAGCAGCGTAGTGGAGGGCACCTACGAGCAGTACTTC
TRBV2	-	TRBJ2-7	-	CASSGGAQSGYEQYF	TGTGCCAGCAGTGGAGGGGCCCAGTCGGGGTACGAGCAGTACTTC
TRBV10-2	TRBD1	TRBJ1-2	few	CASSDRQGDVNGYTF	TGCGCCAGCAGTGACCGGCAGGGGGATGTAAATGGCTACACCTTC
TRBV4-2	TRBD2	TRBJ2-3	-	CASSQDPPSGGAADTQYF	TGTGCCAGCAGCCAAGATCCCCCCAGCGGGGGGGCCGCAGATACGCAGTATTTT
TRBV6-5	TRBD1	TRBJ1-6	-	CASHRTGGSPLHF	TGTGCCAGCCACCGGACAGGTGGTTCACCCCTCCACTTT
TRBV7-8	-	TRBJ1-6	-	CASSLEGERNSPLHF	TGTGCCAGCAGCTTAGAAGGGGAGAGGAATTCACCCCTCCACTTT
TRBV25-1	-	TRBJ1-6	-	CASARVQNSPLHF	TGTGCCAGCGCCCGTGTTCAGAATTCACCCCTCCACTTT
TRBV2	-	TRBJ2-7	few	CASSVIETNEQYF	TGTGCCAGCAGTGTGATCGAGACGAACGAGCAGTACTTC
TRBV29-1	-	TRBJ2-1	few	CSVVPTGLPSEQFF	TGCAGCGTAGTCCCGACGGGGCTCCCCAGTGAGCAGTTCTTC